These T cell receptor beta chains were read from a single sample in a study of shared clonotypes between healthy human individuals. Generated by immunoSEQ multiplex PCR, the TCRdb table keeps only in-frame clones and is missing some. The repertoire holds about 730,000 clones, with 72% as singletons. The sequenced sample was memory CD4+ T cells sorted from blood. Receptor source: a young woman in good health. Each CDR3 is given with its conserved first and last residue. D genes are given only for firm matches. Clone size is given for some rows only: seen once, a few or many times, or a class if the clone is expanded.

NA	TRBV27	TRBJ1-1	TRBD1	TGTGCCAGCAGTTTAGGCCAGGGGGCGCGAGTAGTCCGGAGCACTGAAGCTTTCTTT	CASSLGQGARVVRSTEAFF
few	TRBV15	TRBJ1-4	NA	TGTGCCACCAGCAGACAACAGGGCAGTGAAAAACTGTTTTTT	CATSRQQGSEKLFF
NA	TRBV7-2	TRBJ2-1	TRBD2	TGTGCCAGCAGCACATATAGCGGGAACCAGTTCTTC	CASSTYSGNQFF
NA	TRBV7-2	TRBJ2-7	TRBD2	TGTGCCAGCAGCCCCCAAGCGGGAGGGCCGGGCGAGCAGTACTTC	CASSPQAGGPGEQYF
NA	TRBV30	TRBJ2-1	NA	TGTGCCTGGAACAGGGTTGGGGATGAGCAGTTCTTC	CAWNRVGDEQFF
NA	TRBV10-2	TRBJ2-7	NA	TGCGCCAGCAGTGAGTCCCGGTGGGGTTGGGAGCAGTACTTC	CASSESRWGWEQYF
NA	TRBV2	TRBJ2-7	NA	TGTGCCAGCAGTGGGGACCCCTCCTACGAGCAGTACTTC	CASSGDPSYEQYF
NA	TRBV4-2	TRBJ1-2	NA	TGTGCCAGCAGCTTGGCCGGGTATGGCTACACCTTC	CASSLAGYGYTF
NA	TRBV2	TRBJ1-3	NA	TGTGCCAGCAGGGAGGACAGCTCTGGAAACACCATATATTTT	CASREDSSGNTIYF
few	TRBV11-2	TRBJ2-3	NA	TGTGCCAGCAGCCCGGACTATACTAGCACAGATACGCAGTATTTT	CASSPDYTSTDTQYF
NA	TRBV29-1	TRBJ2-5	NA	TGCAGCGTGCGGCGGGACGTCGTAAGGGAGACCCAGTACTTC	CSVRRDVVRETQYF
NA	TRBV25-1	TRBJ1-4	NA	TGTGCCAGCAGTATTGTGCGGGGATTGGAAGAAAAACTGTTTTTT	CASSIVRGLEEKLFF
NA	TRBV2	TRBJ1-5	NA	TGTGCCAGCAGTCAGGACACTTTTAGCAATCAGCCCCAGCATTTT	CASSQDTFSNQPQHF
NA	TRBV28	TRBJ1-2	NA	TGTGCCAGCAGTCTGACAGGTGAAAACTATGGCTACACCTTC	CASSLTGENYGYTF
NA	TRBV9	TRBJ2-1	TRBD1	TGTGCCAGCAGCGTAGACGGGCCAGGGGGCTCCTACAATGAGCAGTTCTTC	CASSVDGPGGSYNEQFF
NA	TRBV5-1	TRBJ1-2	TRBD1	TGCGCCACAAGACAGGGTCTTTCTGGCTACACCTTC	CATRQGLSGYTF
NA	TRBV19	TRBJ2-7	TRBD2	TGTGCCAGTAGTATGTCTGGGCTAGCGGGAGGCCGCGAGCAGTACTTC	CASSMSGLAGGREQYF
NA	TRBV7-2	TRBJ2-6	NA	TGTGCCAGCAGCTGGCGTTCCTCTGGGGCCAACGTCCTGACTTTC	CASSWRSSGANVLTF
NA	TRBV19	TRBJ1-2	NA	TGTGCCAGTAGTATTCAGGACAGTAACTATGGCTACACCTTC	CASSIQDSNYGYTF
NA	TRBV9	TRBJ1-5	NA	TGTGCCAGCAGCGCCCGGGACGGAAAAGAGGGTAGCAATCAGCCCCAGCATTTT	CASSARDGKEGSNQPQHF
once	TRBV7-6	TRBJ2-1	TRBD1	TGTGCCAGCAGCCCCGGACAGGGGAACTCCTACAATGAGCAGTTCTTC	CASSPGQGNSYNEQFF
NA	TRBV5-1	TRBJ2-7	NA	TGCGCCAGCAGCGACGGACAGCCCTACGAGCAGTACTTC	CASSDGQPYEQYF
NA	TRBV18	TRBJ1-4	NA	TGTGCCAGCTCGCCCCAGGGGTGGCAGGGCACTAATGAAAAACTGTTTTTT	CASSPQGWQGTNEKLFF
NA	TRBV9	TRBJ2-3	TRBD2	TGTGCCAGCAGCGTAGGGCTAGCGGGAGCGGGAGATACGCAGTATTTT	CASSVGLAGAGDTQYF
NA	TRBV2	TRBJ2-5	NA	TGTGCCAGCAGTGAAAGCAATAGCGACGCGACCCAGTACTTC	CASSESNSDATQYF
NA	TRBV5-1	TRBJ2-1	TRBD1	TGCGCCAGCAGCCGGGACAGTTCCCTCTACAATGAGCAGTTCTTC	CASSRDSSLYNEQFF
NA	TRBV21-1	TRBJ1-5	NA	TGTGCCAGCAGCAAAGCGGGCCGGGGGACGAGGTCTTATAGCAATCAGCCCCAGCATTTT	CASSKAGRGTRSYSNQPQHF
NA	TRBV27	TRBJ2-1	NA	TGTGCCAGCAGTCAGTTTCCGGGAGTTAACAATGAGCAGTTCTTC	CASSQFPGVNNEQFF